This T cell receptor beta chain originates from a study of blood T cell repertoires in COVID-19. Study-wide background: From the United States, Italy and Spain came samples of acute and convalescent COVID-19.

CDR1 MGHRA and CDR2 YSYEKL come from the germline V gene. There are 15 residues in the CDR3. V lost 1 base and J lost 0, with 9 bases in between. Using immunoSEQ multiplex PCR, the repertoire was profiled, and TCRdb retains in-frame clones only, with some absent. The sample includes about 250,000 clones, roughly four fifths of them seen just once. The clonotype was recovered from a woman in her sixties or seventies with acute or convalescent COVID-19. V gene TRBV4-1 combines with J gene TRBJ1-1, with D maybe TRBD1 (5 bases). The sequenced sample was peripheral blood. The CDR3 nucleotides are TGCGCCAGCAGCCAAGGACAGATCATGAACACTGAAGCTTTCTTT. It translates to CASSQGQIMNTEAFF.